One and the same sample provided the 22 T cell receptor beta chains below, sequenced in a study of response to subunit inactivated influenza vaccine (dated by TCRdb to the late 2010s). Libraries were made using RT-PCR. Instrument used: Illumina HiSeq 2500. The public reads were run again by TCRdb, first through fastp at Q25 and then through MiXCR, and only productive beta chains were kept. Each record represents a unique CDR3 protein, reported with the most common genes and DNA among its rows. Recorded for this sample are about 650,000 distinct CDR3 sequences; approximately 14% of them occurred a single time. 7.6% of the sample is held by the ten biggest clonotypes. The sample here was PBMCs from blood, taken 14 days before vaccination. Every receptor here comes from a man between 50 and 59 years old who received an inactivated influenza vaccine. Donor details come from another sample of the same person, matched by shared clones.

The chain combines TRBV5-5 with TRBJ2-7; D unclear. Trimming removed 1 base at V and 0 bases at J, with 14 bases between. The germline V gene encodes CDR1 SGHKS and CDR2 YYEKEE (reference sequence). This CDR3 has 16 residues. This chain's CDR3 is CASSLSRNRISYEQYF. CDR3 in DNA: TGTGCCAGCAGCTTGAGTCGTAACCGGATCTCCTACGAGCAGTACTTC. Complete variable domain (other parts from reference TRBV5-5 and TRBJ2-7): DAGVTQSPTHLIKTRGQQVTLRCSPISGHKSVSWYQQVLGQGPQFIFQYYEKEERGRGNFPDRFSARQFPNYSSELNVNALLLGDSALYLCASSLSRNRISYEQYFGPGTRLTVT.

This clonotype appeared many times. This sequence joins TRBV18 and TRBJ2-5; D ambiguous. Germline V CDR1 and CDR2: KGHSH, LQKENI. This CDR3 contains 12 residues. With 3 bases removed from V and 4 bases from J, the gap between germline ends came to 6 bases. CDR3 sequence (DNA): TGTGCCAGCTCACCTCGGCGAGAGACCCAGTACTTC. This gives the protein CASSPRRETQYF. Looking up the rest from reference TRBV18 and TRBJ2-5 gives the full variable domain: NAGVMQNPRHLVRRRGQEARLRCSPMKGHSHVYWYRQLPEEGLKFMVYLQKENIIDESGMPKERFSAEFPKEGPSILRIQQVVRGDSAAYFCASSPRRETQYFGPGTRLLVL.

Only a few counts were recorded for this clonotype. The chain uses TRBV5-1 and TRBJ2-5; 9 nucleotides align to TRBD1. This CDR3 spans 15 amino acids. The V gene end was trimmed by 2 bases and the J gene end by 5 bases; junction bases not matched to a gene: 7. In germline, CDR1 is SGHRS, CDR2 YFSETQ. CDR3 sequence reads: CASSFRDRDRETQYF. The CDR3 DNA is TGCGCCAGCAGCTTCCGGGACAGGGATAGGGAGACCCAGTACTTC.

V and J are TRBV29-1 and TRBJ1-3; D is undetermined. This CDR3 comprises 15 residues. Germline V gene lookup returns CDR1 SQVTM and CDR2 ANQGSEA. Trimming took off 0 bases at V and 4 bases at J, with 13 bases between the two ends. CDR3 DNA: TGCAGCGTTGAAGATCGGGCGGCCGGGGGAAACACCATATATTTT. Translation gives CSVEDRAAGGNTIYF.

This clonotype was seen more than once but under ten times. The CDR3 DNA sequence: TGTGCCAGCAGTTTACACAGGCCTAGCACAGATACGCAGTATTTT. This sequence encodes CASSLHRPSTDTQYF. This chain links TRBV27 with TRBJ2-3, with a tentative D call TRBD1 (5 bases). V lost 2 bases, J lost 0 bases, and 9 bases lay in between. This CDR3 comprises 15 residues. The germline CDR1 and CDR2 sequences are MNHEY and SMNVEV (reference sequence).

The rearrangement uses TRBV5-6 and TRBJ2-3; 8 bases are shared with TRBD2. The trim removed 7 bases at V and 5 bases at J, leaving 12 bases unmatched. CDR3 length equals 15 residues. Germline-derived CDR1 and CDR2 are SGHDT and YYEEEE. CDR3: CASGNWAGGVDTQYF. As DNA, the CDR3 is TGTGCCAGCGGCAACTGGGCGGGGGGAGTAGATACGCAGTATTTT. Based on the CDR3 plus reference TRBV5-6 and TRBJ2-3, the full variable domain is DAGVTQSPTHLIKTRGQQVTLRCSPKSGHDTVSWYQQALGQGPQFIFQYYEEEERQRGNFPDRFSGHQFPNYSSELNVNALLLGDSALYLCASGNWAGGVDTQYFGPGTRLTVL.

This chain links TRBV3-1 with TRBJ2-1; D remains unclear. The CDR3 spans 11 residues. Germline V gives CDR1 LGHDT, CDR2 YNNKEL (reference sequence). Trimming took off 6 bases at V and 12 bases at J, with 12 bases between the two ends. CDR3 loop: CASSRAARQFF. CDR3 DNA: TGTGCCAGCAGTCGGGCCGCCCGGCAGTTCTTC.

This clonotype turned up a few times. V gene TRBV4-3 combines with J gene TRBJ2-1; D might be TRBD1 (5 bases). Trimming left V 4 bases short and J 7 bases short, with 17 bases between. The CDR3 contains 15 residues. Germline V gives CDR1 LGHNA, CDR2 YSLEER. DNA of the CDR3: TGCGCCAGCAGCCCAAGGGGCCCCCTGGGGAATGAGCAGTTCTTC. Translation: CASSPRGPLGNEQFF.

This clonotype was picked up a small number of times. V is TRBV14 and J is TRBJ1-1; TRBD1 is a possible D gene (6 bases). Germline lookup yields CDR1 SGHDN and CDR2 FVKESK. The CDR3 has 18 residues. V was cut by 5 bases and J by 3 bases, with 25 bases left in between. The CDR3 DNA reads TGTGCCAGCAGCAAATCCCCTTACAGGGTTCGGACGGACACTGAAGCTTTCTTT. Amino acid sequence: CASSKSPYRVRTDTEAFF.

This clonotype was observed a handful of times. CDR3 region: CASSPPAWDPRQETQYF. The DNA of the CDR3 is TGTGCCAGCAGCCCCCCGGCCTGGGACCCAAGACAAGAGACCCAGTACTTC. The chain carries TRBV28 and TRBJ2-5; D tentatively reads TRBD1 or TRBD2 (5 bases each). CDR1 is MDHEN and CDR2 is SYDVKM in the germline V gene. The CDR3 has 17 residues. Trimming shortened V by 6 bases and J by 2 bases, and 22 bases separated the two germline ends.

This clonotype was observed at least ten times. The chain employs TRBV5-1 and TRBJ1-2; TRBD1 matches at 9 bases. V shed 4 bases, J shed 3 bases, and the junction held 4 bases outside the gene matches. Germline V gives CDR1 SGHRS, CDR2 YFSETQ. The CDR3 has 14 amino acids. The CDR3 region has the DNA TGCGCCAGCAGCGCCGGACAGGGGTACTATGGCTACACCTTC. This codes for CASSAGQGYYGYTF.

The CDR3 loop is CSGAKAPTSTDTQYF. The CDR3 nucleotides are TGCAGTGGCGCAAAAGCACCAACTAGCACAGATACGCAGTATTTT. This chain uses TRBV20-1 with TRBJ2-3; D uncertain. CDR1 DFQATT and CDR2 SNEGSKA come from the germline V gene (reference sequence). V was pared by 7 bases and J by 0 bases, with 17 bases between. This CDR3 comprises 15 residues.

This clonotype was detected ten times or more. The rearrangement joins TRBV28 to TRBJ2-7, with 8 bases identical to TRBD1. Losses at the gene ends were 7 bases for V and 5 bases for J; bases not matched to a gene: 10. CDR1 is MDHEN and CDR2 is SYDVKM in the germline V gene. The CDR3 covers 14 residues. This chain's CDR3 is CASISDRVRNEQYF. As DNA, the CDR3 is TGTGCCAGCATCTCGGACAGGGTTCGGAACGAGCAGTACTTC.

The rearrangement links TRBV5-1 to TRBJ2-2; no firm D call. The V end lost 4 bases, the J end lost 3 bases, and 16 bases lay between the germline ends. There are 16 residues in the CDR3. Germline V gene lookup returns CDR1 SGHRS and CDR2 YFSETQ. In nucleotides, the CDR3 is TGCGCCAGCAGCCCCGGGCTCCTCAGGTACACCGGGGAGCTGTTTTTT. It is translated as CASSPGLLRYTGELFF. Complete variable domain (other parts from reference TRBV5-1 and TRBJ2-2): KAGVTQTPRYLIKTRGQQVTLSCSPISGHRSVSWYQQTPGQGLQFLFEYFSETQRNKGNFPGRFSGRQFSNSRSEMNVSTLELGDSALYLCASSPGLLRYTGELFFGEGSRLTVL.

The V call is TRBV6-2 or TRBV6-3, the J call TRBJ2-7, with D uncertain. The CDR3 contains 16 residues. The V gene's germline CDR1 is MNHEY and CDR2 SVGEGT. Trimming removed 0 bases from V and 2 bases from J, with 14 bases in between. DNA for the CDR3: TGTGCCAGCAGTTACTCGTACACTTTCAAACCCTACGAGCAGTACTTC. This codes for CASSYSYTFKPYEQYF.

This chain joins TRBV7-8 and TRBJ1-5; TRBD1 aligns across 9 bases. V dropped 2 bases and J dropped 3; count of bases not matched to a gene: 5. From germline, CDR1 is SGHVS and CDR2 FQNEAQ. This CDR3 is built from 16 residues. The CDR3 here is CASSLYRGQPNQPQHF. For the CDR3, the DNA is TGTGCCAGCAGCTTATACAGGGGGCAGCCCAATCAGCCCCAGCATTTT.

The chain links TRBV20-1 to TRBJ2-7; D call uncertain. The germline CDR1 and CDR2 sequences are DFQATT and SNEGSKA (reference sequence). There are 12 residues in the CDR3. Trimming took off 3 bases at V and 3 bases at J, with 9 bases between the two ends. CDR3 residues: CSARWASYEQYF. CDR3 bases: TGCAGTGCTAGGTGGGCTAGCTACGAGCAGTACTTC.

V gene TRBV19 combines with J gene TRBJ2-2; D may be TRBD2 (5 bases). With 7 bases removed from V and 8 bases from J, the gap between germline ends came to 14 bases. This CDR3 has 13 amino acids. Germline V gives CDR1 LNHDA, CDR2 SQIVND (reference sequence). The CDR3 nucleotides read TGTGCCAGTACCCGCCCCGGGGTGGGGGAGCTGTTTTTT. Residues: CASTRPGVGELFF.

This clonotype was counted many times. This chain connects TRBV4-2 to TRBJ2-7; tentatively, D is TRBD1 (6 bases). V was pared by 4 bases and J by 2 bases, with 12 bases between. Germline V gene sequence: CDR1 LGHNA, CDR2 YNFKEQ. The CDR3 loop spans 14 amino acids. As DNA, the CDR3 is TGTGCCAGCAGCCCACGACAGGCCACCTACGAGCAGTACTTC. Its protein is CASSPRQATYEQYF.

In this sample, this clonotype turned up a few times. CDR3: CASSWQGYNEQFF. CDR3 bases: TGCGCCAGCAGCTGGCAGGGTTACAATGAGCAGTTCTTC. V and J are TRBV5-1 and TRBJ2-1; D might be TRBD1 (5 bases). This CDR3 is built from 13 residues. Germline V gene data show CDR1 as SGHRS and CDR2 as YFSETQ. V gave up 3 bases and J gave up 4 bases, with 8 bases separating them.

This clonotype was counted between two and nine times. The CDR3 DNA reads as TGTGCCACCAGCAGAGGGGCTAGCCAGACAGATACGCAGTATTTT. It yields the protein CATSRGASQTDTQYF. The chain employs TRBV15 and TRBJ2-3; weak D call: TRBD2 (5 bases). The germline V gene encodes CDR1 LNHNV and CDR2 YYDKDF (reference sequence). Trimming took 1 base from V and 3 from J, leaving 11 bases between them. This CDR3 has 15 residues.

The CDR3 reads CASSLVRGAGDEQFF. DNA of the CDR3: TGTGCCAGCAGCTTAGTCCGGGGCGCGGGAGATGAGCAGTTCTTC. The chain couples TRBV7-9 to TRBJ2-1, with 7 bases identical to TRBD2. Germline loops: CDR1 SEHNR, CDR2 FQNEAQ (reference sequence). Trimming cost V 1 base and J 8 bases; bases outside gene matches: 8. This CDR3 is 15 amino acids long.